This is a list of T cell receptor beta chains from one sample in a study of cytotoxic CD8 clonotypes in ibrutinib-treated CLL. Produced via immunoSEQ multiplex PCR; TCRdb's table is partial and in-frame only. Found here are around 70,000 clones, more than 75% of them singletons; the top ten hold roughly 7.1%. Sequences were derived from PBMCs, sampled at disease progression, from a patient treated with ibrutinib. The source is a human donor with chronic lymphocytic leukemia. Each CDR3 is given with its conserved first and last residue. D genes are given only for firm matches. Clone size is shown for a subset of rows, as once, few, many or a class of expanded clone.

j_call,d_call,clone_size,cdr3_length,v_call,cdr3_aa,cdr3_nt
TRBJ1-3,NA,NA,17,TRBV19,CASSIGERKTSGNTIYF,TGTGCCAGTAGTATCGGGGAGAGGAAAACGTCTGGAAACACCATATATTTT
TRBJ1-2,NA,NA,11,TRBV29-1,CSVDGSYGYTF,TGCAGCGTTGACGGCAGCTATGGCTACACCTTC
TRBJ2-4,NA,NA,15,TRBV4-1,CASSQEDQVQNIQYF,TGCGCCAGCAGCCAAGAGGATCAGGTCCAAAACATTCAGTACTTC
TRBJ2-7,NA,NA,17,TRBV15,CATSRDPSGVFTYEQYF,TGTGCCACCAGCAGAGATCCCTCCGGAGTTTTCACCTACGAGCAGTACTTC
TRBJ1-2,TRBD1,NA,14,TRBV9,CASSAPGQVYGYTF,TGTGCCAGCAGCGCCCCGGGACAGGTTTATGGCTACACCTTC
TRBJ2-7,NA,NA,13,TRBV4-1,CASSTGPRPEQYF,TGCGCCAGCAGCACGGGCCCGAGGCCCGAGCAGTACTTC
TRBJ2-3,NA,NA,14,TRBV5-1,CASSVIQVSDTQYF,TGCGCCAGCAGCGTGATACAGGTGTCAGATACGCAGTATTTT
TRBJ2-4,TRBD1,NA,13,TRBV10-3,CAISGNRGSIQYF,TGTGCCATCAGTGGTAACAGGGGGAGCATTCAGTACTTC
TRBJ2-7,TRBD2,NA,17,TRBV5-1,CASSYGLAGMGSYEQYF,TGCGCCAGCAGCTATGGACTAGCCGGAATGGGGAGCTACGAGCAGTACTTC
TRBJ2-1,NA,NA,12,TRBV19,CASSQGLYEQFF,TGTGCCAGTAGTCAGGGACTTTATGAGCAGTTCTTC
TRBJ2-3,NA,NA,12,TRBV15,CATSTRTGTQYF,TGTGCCACCAGCACTCGAACGGGTACGCAGTATTTT
TRBJ1-1,NA,few,14,TRBV7-9,CASSLWTPNTEAFF,TGTGCCAGCAGCTTATGGACTCCTAACACTGAAGCTTTCTTT
TRBJ2-1,NA,NA,12,TRBV4-2,CASSQDTGDQFF,TGTGCCAGCAGCCAGGATACGGGAGATCAGTTCTTC
TRBJ1-1,NA,few,15,TRBV11-3,CASSLDGRMNTEAFF,TGTGCCAGCAGCTTAGATGGTCGGATGAACACTGAAGCTTTCTTT
TRBJ2-5,NA,NA,11,TRBV30,CAWTTGGTQYF,TGTGCCTGGACGACTGGAGGTACCCAGTACTTC
TRBJ2-2,NA,NA,14,TRBV5-1,CASSFAPNTGELFF,TGCGCCAGCAGCTTCGCTCCTAACACCGGGGAGCTGTTTTTT
TRBJ1-1,TRBD1,NA,12,TRBV10-2,CASSEVGQEAFF,TGCGCCAGCAGTGAGGTGGGACAGGAAGCTTTCTTT
TRBJ2-5,NA,NA,14,TRBV5-4,CASSRPQSQETQYF,TGTGCCAGCAGCCGGCCCCAGTCCCAAGAGACCCAGTACTTC
TRBJ1-3,NA,NA,16,TRBV4-1,CASSQDLAVSGNTIYF,TGCGCCAGCAGCCAAGATCTCGCAGTCTCTGGAAACACCATATATTTT
TRBJ1-4,NA,NA,12,TRBV2,CASVGAREKLFF,TGTGCCAGCGTCGGGGCTAGGGAAAAACTGTTTTTT
TRBJ2-7,NA,NA,12,TRBV2,CVHGGPLNEQYF,TGTGTTCATGGGGGGCCTCTAAACGAGCAGTACTTC
TRBJ2-3,NA,NA,14,TRBV25-1,CASSRQGSTDTQYF,TGTGCCAGCAGTCGTCAGGGCAGCACAGATACGCAGTATTTT
TRBJ1-2,NA,NA,14,TRBV27,CASSLWGPTWGYTF,TGTGCCAGCAGTTTATGGGGGCCTACGTGGGGCTACACCTTC
TRBJ2-7,TRBD2,few,14,TRBV11-3,CASSPSSGAYEQYF,TGTGCCAGCAGTCCTTCTAGCGGAGCCTACGAGCAGTACTTC
TRBJ1-6,NA,few,11,TRBV27,CASRLYGSLHF,TGTGCCAGCAGGCTATATGGGTCCCTCCACTTT
TRBJ1-1,NA,NA,15,TRBV4-1,CASSLQLGSWTEAFF,TGCGCCAGCAGCCTGCAACTGGGGTCTTGGACTGAAGCTTTCTTT
TRBJ2-4,NA,NA,17,TRBV4-1,CASSHKGGGAGKNIQYF,TGCGCCAGCAGCCATAAGGGAGGGGGCGCAGGGAAAAACATTCAGTACTTC
TRBJ2-3,TRBD1,NA,15,TRBV7-6,CASRLQGVETDTQYF,TGTGCCAGCAGACTACAGGGGGTTGAGACAGATACGCAGTATTTT
TRBJ1-1,NA,NA,12,TRBV2,CASSSLRRPAFF,TGTGCCAGCAGTTCCTTGAGGCGCCCCGCTTTCTTT
TRBJ2-7,TRBD2,NA,16,TRBV7-9,CASSSPGRERAYEQYF,TGTGCCAGCAGCTCCCCGGGGCGGGAGCGAGCCTACGAGCAGTACTTC
TRBJ2-7,NA,few,14,TRBV5-1,CASSLEQGTGEQYF,TGCGCCAGCAGCTTGGAACAGGGAACCGGAGAGCAGTACTTC
TRBJ2-7,NA,NA,14,TRBV30,CAWSPTPFSYEQYF,TGTGCCTGGAGTCCGACGCCCTTCTCCTACGAGCAGTACTTC
TRBJ1-3,NA,NA,16,TRBV18,CASSPIVGSTGNTIYF,TGTGCCAGCTCTCCGATTGTGGGCAGCACTGGAAACACCATATATTTT